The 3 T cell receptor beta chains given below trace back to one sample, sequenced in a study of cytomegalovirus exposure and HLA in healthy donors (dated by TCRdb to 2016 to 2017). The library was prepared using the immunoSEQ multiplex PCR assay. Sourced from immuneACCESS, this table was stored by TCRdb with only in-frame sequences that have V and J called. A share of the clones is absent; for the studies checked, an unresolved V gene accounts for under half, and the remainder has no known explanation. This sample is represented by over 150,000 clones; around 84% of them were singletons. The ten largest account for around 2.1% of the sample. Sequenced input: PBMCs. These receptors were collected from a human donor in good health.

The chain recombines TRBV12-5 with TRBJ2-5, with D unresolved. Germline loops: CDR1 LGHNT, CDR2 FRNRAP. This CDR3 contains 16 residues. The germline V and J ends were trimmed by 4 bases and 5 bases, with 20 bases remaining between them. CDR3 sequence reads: CASGSDQTDRTETQYF. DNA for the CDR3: TGTGCTAGTGGTTCTGATCAGACTGACCGTACGGAGACCCAGTACTTC.

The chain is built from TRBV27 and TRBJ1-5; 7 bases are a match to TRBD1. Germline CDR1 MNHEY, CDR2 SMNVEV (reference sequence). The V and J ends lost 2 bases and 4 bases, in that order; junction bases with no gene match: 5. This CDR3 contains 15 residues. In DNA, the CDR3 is TGTGCCAGCAGTTTAGAGGGGGCGATTAATCAGCCCCAGCATTTT. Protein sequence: CASSLEGAINQPQHF.

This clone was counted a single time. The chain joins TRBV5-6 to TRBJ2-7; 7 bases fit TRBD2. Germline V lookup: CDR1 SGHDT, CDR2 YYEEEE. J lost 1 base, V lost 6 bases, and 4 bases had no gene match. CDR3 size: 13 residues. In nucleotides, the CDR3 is TGTGCCAGCACCTCGGGGGGATCCTACGAGCAGTACTTC. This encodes CASTSGGSYEQYF.